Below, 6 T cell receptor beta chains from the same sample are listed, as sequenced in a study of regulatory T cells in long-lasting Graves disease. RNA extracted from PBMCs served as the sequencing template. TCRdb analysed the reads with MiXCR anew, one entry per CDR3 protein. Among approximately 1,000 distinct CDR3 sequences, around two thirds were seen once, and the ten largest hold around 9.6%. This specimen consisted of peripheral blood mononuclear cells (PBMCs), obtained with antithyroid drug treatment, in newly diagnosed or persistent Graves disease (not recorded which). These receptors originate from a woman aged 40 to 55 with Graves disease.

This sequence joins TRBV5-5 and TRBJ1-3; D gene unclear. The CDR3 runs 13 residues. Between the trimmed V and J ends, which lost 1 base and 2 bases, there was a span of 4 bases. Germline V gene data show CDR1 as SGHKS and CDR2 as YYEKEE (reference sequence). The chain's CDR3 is CASSLPAGNTIYF. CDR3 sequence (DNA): TGTGCCAGCAGCTTGCCCGCTGGAAACACCATATATTTT.

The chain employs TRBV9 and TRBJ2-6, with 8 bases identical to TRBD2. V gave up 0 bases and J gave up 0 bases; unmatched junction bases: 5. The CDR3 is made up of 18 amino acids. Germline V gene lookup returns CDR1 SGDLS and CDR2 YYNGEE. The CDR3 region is CASSVALADLSGANVLTF. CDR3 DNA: TGTGCCAGCAGCGTAGCACTAGCGGACCTCTCTGGGGCCAACGTCCTGACTTTC.

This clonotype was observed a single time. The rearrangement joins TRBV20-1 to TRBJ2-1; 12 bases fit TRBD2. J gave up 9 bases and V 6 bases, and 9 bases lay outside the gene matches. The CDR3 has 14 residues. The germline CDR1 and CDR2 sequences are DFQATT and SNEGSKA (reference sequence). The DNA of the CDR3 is TGCAGTGCAACCCCTAGCGGGAGGGCTCTTGAGCAGTTCTTC. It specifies CSATPSGRALEQFF.

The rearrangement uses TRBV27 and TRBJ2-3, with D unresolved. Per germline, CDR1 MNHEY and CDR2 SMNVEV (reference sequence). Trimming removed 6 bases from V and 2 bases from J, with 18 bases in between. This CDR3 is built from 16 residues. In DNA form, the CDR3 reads TGTGCCAGCAGGCCCAAAGTGACCCAAGCCACAGATACGCAGTATTTT. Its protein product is CASRPKVTQATDTQYF.

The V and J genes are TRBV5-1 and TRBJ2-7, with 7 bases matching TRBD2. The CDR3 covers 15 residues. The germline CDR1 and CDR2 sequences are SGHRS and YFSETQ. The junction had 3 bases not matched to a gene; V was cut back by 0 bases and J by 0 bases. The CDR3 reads CASSLAASGSYEQYF. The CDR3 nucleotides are TGCGCCAGCAGCTTGGCGGCTAGCGGCTCCTACGAGCAGTACTTC.

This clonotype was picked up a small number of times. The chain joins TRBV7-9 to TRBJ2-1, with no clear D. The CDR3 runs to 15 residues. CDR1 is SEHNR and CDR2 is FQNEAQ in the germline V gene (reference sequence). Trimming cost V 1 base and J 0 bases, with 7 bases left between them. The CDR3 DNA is TGTGCCAGCAGCTTAGGGTTCATCTCCTACAATGAGCAGTTCTTC. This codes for CASSLGFISYNEQFF.